A selection of T cell receptor beta chains follows, all from one sample in a study of blood T cell repertoires in COVID-19. Libraries were prepared by immunoSEQ multiplex PCR; TCRdb keeps only in-frame clonotypes and omits some of them. The sample lists roughly 330,000 clones; 88% were seen once. The sequenced material came from peripheral blood. These receptors were obtained from a woman between 45 and 60 years old with active or convalescent COVID-19. CDR3s include the opening cysteine and the closing phenylalanine or tryptophan. Fields, in order: clone size, V gene, D gene, J gene, CDR3 DNA, CDR3 protein. A D gene is named only where the DNA matches it firmly. A clone size is listed for some rows: how often the clone was seen (once, few, many), or a class if it is expanded.

>.|TRBV27|.|TRBJ2-1
TGTGCCAGCAGTTTATACCCTGGGAGCTCCTACAATGAGCAGTTCTTC
CASSLYPGSSYNEQFF
>.|TRBV29-1|.|TRBJ2-1
TGCAGCGTAGGGGACTACAATGAGCAGTTCTTC
CSVGDYNEQFF
>.|TRBV6-5|.|TRBJ2-3
TGTGCCAGCAGTTATGGGGGGTTGTCAGATACGCAGTATTTT
CASSYGGLSDTQYF
>.|TRBV4-3|TRBD2|TRBJ2-1
TGCGCCAGCAGCCAAGGAAGGGGAGGGGCCTACAATGAGCAGTTCTTC
CASSQGRGGAYNEQFF
>.|TRBV18|.|TRBJ1-3
TGTGCCAGCTCACCAACAAGCGGCCCTGGAAACACCATATATTTT
CASSPTSGPGNTIYF
>once|TRBV6-1|TRBD1|TRBJ1-1
TGTGCCAGCAAGACAGGGGGCGGCACTGAAGCTTTCTTT
CASKTGGGTEAFF
>.|TRBV19|TRBD2|TRBJ2-1
TGTGCCAGCTCCGGGACTAGCACCCATGAGCAGTTCTTC
CASSGTSTHEQFF
>.|TRBV25-1|TRBD1|TRBJ1-1
TGTGCCAGCATGGACAGGACCCTCACTGAAGCTTTCTTT
CASMDRTLTEAFF
>.|TRBV6-2/TRBV6-3|TRBD1|TRBJ1-1
TGTGCCAGCAGCTTGGGACAGGTGGACACTGAAGCTTTCTTT
CASSLGQVDTEAFF
>.|TRBV19|.|TRBJ2-3
TGTGCCAGTAGTCAACCTAGGGGACTTTCAGATACGCAGTATTTT
CASSQPRGLSDTQYF
>few|TRBV7-9|.|TRBJ2-7
TGTGCCAGCAGCTTAGTGGCAGGGATCGAGCAGTACTTC
CASSLVAGIEQYF
>.|TRBV18|TRBD2|TRBJ2-5
TGTGCCAGCTCATTTAGCGGGGGCCAAGAGACCCAGTACTTC
CASSFSGGQETQYF
>.|TRBV6-2/TRBV6-3|TRBD1|TRBJ2-5
TGTGCCAGCAGTTTCCCAGACAGGGGGCTGGCGGCGGGACAAGAGACCCAGTACTTC
CASSFPDRGLAAGQETQYF
>.|TRBV9|.|TRBJ1-3
TGTGCCAGCGGTCGTCCCGGGGGACGGGGCTCTGGAAACACCATATATTTT
CASGRPGGRGSGNTIYF
>few|TRBV4-2|.|TRBJ1-1
TGTGCCAGCAGCCAAGCAACGGCAGGGTCTGAAGCTTTCTTT
CASSQATAGSEAFF
>.|TRBV6-2/TRBV6-3|TRBD1|TRBJ1-1
TGTGCCAGCAGTCGCACAGGGGAACCCACTGAAGCTTTCTTT
CASSRTGEPTEAFF
>.|TRBV5-4|.|TRBJ2-7
TGTGCCAGCAGCTTGGCAGGGAATAAATACGAGCAGTACTTC
CASSLAGNKYEQYF
>.|TRBV18|.|TRBJ2-3
TGTGCCAGCTCACCACCTTACGGGACTCCTGTCACAGATACGCAGTATTTT
CASSPPYGTPVTDTQYF
>.|TRBV2|.|TRBJ2-4
TGTGCCAGCAGTGAAGGGGGCTGGGAGTACTTC
CASSEGGWEYF
>.|TRBV5-4|TRBD2|TRBJ2-1
TGTGCCAGCAGCTTCCCTAGCGGGGATTACAATGAGCAGTTCTTC
CASSFPSGDYNEQFF
>.|TRBV9|.|TRBJ1-2
TGTGCCAGCAGCGGACAGGACAGTCTCTATCCCTATGGCTACACCTTC
CASSGQDSLYPYGYTF
>.|TRBV6-1|.|TRBJ2-7
TGTGCCAGCAGTGAAGGGAGGAGCTTACTCTACGAGCAGTACTTC
CASSEGRSLLYEQYF
>once|TRBV5-1|.|TRBJ1-4
TGCGCCAGCAGCTCGGGCTGGGGGCGTACTAATGAAAAACTGTTTTTT
CASSSGWGRTNEKLFF
>.|TRBV29-1|TRBD1|TRBJ1-2
TGCAGCGTTGAAAGGGACAGGTACTACACCTTC
CSVERDRYYTF
>.|TRBV25-1|.|TRBJ1-2
TGTGCCAGCAGTGAGGGGGGGACCTCGAGATCCTATGGCTACACCTTC
CASSEGGTSRSYGYTF
>.|TRBV21-1|.|TRBJ1-2
TGTGCCAGCAGCAAAAGAGGGGAGGCCTATGGCTACACCTTC
CASSKRGEAYGYTF
>.|TRBV27|TRBD1|TRBJ2-7
TGTGCCAGCAGTTGGACAGGTAATAAGTACGAGCAGTACTTC
CASSWTGNKYEQYF
>.|TRBV6-2/TRBV6-3|.|TRBJ2-1
TGTGCCAGCAGTTATGGACAGTACAATGAGCAGTTCTTC
CASSYGQYNEQFF
>once|TRBV5-1|TRBD1|TRBJ1-1
TGCGCCAGCACCGGCGGGACAGGGAACACTGAAGCTTTCTTT
CASTGGTGNTEAFF
>.|TRBV6-5|TRBD1|TRBJ2-7
TGTGCCAGCAGCCCACTGGGACAGTCGAATTCCGAGCAGTACTTC
CASSPLGQSNSEQYF
>.|TRBV30|TRBD2|TRBJ2-3
TGTGCCTGGAGTGTGAGGCTAGCGGGGGGGCGGGGCGCAGATACGCAGTATTTT
CAWSVRLAGGRGADTQYF
>.|TRBV7-3|TRBD1|TRBJ1-1
TGTGCCAGCAGCTTAGACAGGGGGGCCACTGAAGCTTTCTTT
CASSLDRGATEAFF
>.|TRBV3-1/TRBV3-2|.|TRBJ2-3
TGTGCCAGCAGCTCCGGGGGTTTCACAGATACGCAGTATTTT
CASSSGGFTDTQYF
>.|TRBV4-1|.|TRBJ1-5
TGCGCCAGCAGCCAAGAGGACTGTATCAGCAATCAGCCCCAGCATTTT
CASSQEDCISNQPQHF
>.|TRBV24-1|.|TRBJ2-7
TGTGCCACCAGTGATTCGGGGTTCCCCTACGAGCAGTACTTC
CATSDSGFPYEQYF
>.|TRBV13|TRBD1|TRBJ1-2
TGTGCCAGCAGCCGCTGGACAGGGGGCGTAGGGTATGGCTACACCTTC
CASSRWTGGVGYGYTF
>.|TRBV27|TRBD2|TRBJ2-7
TGTGCCAGCAGTTTGACGGGAGGTAGTCCCTACGAGCAGTACTTC
CASSLTGGSPYEQYF
>.|TRBV4-1|TRBD2|TRBJ2-7
TGCGCCAGCAGCCGCCAGGGACTAGGATCCTCCGAGCAGTACTTC
CASSRQGLGSSEQYF